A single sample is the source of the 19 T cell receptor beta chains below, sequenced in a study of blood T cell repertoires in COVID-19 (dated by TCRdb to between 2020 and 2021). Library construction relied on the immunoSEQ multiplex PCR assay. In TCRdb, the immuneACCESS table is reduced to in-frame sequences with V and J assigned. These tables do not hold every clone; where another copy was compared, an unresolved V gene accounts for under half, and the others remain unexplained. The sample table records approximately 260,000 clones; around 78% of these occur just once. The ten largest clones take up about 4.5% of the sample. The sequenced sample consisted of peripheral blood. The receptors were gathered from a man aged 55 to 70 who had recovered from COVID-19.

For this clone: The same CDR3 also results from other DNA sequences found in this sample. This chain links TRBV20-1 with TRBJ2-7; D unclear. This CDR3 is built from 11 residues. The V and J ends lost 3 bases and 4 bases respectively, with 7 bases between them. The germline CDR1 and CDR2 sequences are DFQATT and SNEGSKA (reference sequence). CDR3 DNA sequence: TGCAGTGCTAGGTCCGGGTACGAGCAGTACTTC. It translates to CSARSGYEQYF.

The chain's CDR3 is CASSYSSLLAGRPDEQFF. The CDR3, as DNA: TGTGCCAGCAGTTACTCAAGCCTGCTAGCGGGGCGCCCCGATGAGCAGTTCTTC. V gene TRBV6-2 or TRBV6-3 combines with J gene TRBJ2-1; TRBD2 matches 9 bases. Germline V gene data show CDR1 as MNHEY and CDR2 as SVGEGT. V trimming: 0 bases; J trimming: 8 bases; junction bases outside the gene matches: 14. The CDR3 is 18 residues long.

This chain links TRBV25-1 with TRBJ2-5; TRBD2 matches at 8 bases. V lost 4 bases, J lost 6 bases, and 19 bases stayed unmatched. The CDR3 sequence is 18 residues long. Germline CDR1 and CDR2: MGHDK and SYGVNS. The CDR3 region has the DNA TGTGCCAGCAGTGTCTCCGGGGGGGGGACCCCCGTAATGAAGACCCAGTACTTC. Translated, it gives CASSVSGGGTPVMKTQYF.

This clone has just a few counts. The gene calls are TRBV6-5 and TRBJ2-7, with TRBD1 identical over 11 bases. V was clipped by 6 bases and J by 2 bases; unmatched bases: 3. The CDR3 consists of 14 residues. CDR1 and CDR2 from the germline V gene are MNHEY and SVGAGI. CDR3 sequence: CASRRGQGAYEQYF. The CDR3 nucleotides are TGTGCCAGCAGACGGGGACAGGGGGCCTACGAGCAGTACTTC.

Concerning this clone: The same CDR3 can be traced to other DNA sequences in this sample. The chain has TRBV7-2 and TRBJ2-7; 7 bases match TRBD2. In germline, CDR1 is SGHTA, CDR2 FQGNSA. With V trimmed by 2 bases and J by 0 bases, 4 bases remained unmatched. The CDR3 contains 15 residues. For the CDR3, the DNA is TGTGCCAGCAGCTTAACCGGGACTACCTCCTACGAGCAGTACTTC. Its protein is CASSLTGTTSYEQYF.

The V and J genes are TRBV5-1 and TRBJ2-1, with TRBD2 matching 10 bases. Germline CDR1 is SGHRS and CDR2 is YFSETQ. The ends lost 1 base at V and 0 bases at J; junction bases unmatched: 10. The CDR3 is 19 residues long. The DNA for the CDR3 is TGCGCCAGCAGCTTGATGGCTAGCGGGAGACCCACCTCCTACAATGAGCAGTTCTTC. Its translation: CASSLMASGRPTSYNEQFF.

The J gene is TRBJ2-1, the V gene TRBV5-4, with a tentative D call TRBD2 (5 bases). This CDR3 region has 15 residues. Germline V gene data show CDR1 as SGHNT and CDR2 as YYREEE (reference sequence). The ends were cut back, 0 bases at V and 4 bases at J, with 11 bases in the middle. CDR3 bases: TGTGCCAGCAGCTTGGATGCTAGCCTTTACAATGAGCAGTTCTTC. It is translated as CASSLDASLYNEQFF.

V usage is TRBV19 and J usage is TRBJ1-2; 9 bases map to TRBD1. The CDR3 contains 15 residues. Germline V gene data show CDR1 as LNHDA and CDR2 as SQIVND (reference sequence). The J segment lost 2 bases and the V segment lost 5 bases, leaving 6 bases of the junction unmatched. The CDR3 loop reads CASSFRDRDNYGYTF. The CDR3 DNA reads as TGTGCCAGTAGTTTCCGGGACAGGGACAACTATGGCTACACCTTC.

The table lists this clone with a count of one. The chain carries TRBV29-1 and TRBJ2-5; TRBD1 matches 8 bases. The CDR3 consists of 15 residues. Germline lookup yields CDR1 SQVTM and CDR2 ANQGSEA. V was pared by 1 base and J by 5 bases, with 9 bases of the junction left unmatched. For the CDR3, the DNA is TGCAGCGTTGAAGGGGGCAGGGGGCGGTTGGAGACCCAGTACTTC. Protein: CSVEGGRGRLETQYF.

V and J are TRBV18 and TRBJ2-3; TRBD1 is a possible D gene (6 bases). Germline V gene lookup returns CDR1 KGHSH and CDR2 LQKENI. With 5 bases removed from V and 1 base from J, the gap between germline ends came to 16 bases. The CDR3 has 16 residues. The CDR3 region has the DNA TGTGCCAGCTCATTCAGGACAGTGAAGGGCACAGATACGCAGTATTTT. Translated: CASSFRTVKGTDTQYF.

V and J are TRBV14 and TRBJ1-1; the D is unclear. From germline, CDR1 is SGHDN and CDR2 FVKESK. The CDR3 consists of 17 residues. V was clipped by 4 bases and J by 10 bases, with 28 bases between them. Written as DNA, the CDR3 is TGTGCCAGCAGCCGACGCGGTTACGGGTTGGTTGAAGTTGGAGCTTTCTTT. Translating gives CASSRRGYGLVEVGAFF.

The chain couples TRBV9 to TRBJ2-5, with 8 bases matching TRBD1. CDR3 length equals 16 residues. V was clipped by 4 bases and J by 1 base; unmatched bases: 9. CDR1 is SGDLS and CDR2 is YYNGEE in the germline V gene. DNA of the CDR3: TGTGCCAGCAGCCCACGACAGGGGATCGTCCAAGAGACCCAGTACTTC. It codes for CASSPRQGIVQETQYF.

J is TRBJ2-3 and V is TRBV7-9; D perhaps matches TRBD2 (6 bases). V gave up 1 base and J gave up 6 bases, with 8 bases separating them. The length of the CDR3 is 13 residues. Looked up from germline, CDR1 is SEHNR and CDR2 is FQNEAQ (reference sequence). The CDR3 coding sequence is TGTGCCAGCAGCTTAGTACGGGAGGATACGCAGTATTTT. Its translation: CASSLVREDTQYF.

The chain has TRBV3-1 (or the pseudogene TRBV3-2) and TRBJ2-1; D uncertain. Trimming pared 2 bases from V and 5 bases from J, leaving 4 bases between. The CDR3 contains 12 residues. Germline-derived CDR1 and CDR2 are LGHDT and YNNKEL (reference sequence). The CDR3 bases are TGTGCCAGCAGCCAAACAAACAATGAGCAGTTCTTC. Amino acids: CASSQTNNEQFF.

In DNA form, the CDR3 reads TGTGCCAGCAGCAACGCCCTCGTAGGACAGTACCCGACCTACGAGCAGTACTTC. This translates into CASSNALVGQYPTYEQYF. The chain links TRBV28 to TRBJ2-7, with a weak D call TRBD1 (6 bases). The CDR3 is 18 residues long. Trimming cost V 6 bases and J 2 bases, with 26 bases left between them. The germline CDR1 and CDR2 sequences are MDHEN and SYDVKM.

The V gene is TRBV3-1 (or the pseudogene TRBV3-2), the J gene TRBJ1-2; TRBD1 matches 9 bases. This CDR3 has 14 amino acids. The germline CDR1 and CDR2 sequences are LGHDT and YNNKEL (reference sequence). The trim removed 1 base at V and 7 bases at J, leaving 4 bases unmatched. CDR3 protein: CASSQGDRVSGYTF. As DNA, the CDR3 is TGTGCCAGCAGCCAAGGGGACAGGGTTTCTGGCTACACCTTC.

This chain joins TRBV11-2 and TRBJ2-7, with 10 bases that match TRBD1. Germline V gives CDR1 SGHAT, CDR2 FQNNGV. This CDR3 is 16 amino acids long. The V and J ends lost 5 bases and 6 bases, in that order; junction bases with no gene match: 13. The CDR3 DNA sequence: TGTGCCAGCAGCACCCGGCGACAGGGGGCCACTGCCGAGCAGTACTTC. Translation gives CASSTRRQGATAEQYF.

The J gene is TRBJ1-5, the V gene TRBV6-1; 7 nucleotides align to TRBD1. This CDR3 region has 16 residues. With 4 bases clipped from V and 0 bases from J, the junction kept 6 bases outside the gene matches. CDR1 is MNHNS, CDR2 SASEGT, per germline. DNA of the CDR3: TGTGCCAGCAGTGCCGGGACAGACAATAGCAATCAGCCCCAGCATTTT. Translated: CASSAGTDNSNQPQHF.

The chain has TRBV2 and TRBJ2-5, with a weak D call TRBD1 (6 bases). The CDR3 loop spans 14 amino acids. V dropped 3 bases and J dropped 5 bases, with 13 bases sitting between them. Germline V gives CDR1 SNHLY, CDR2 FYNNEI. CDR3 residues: CASSEGIRGETQYF. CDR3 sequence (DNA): TGTGCCAGCAGTGAGGGTATTAGGGGGGAGACCCAGTACTTC.